These T cell receptor beta chains were read from a single sample in a study of shared clonotypes between healthy human individuals. Some clones are missing from TCRdb's copy, which holds only in-frame ones; the method was immunoSEQ multiplex PCR. The data hold millions of clones, with about 95% observed a single time. Specimen: naive CD8+ T cells sorted from blood. The receptors were sampled from a man younger than 35 in good health. Each CDR3 is given with its conserved first and last residue. The D gene is left open where the match is weak. A row's size may be missing; if present it is once, few, many or a size class.

j_gene: TRBJ2-1; d_gene: .; v_gene: TRBV11-2; abundance: .; CDR3aa: CASSLVGADLGNEQFF; CDR3nt: TGTGCCAGCAGCTTAGTAGGGGCGGACCTTGGCAATGAGCAGTTCTTC
j_gene: TRBJ2-2; d_gene: .; v_gene: TRBV11-1; abundance: .; CDR3aa: CASSSGRTGTRPTGELFF; CDR3nt: TGTGCCAGCAGCTCCGGCCGAACCGGGACCCGCCCCACCGGGGAGCTGTTTTTT
j_gene: TRBJ1-2; d_gene: .; v_gene: TRBV9; abundance: .; CDR3aa: CASRMTSSNYGYTF; CDR3nt: TGTGCCAGCAGGATGACAAGTTCTAACTATGGCTACACCTTC
j_gene: TRBJ2-3; d_gene: TRBD2; v_gene: TRBV2; abundance: .; CDR3aa: CASSGILAGYTDTQYF; CDR3nt: TGTGCCAGCAGTGGGATCCTAGCGGGGTACACAGATACGCAGTATTTT
j_gene: TRBJ2-1; d_gene: .; v_gene: TRBV5-6; abundance: .; CDR3aa: CASSFGVDEQFF; CDR3nt: TGTGCCAGCAGCTTTGGGGTTGATGAGCAGTTCTTC
j_gene: TRBJ2-7; d_gene: .; v_gene: TRBV19; abundance: .; CDR3aa: CASSPALGDYEQYF; CDR3nt: TGTGCCAGTAGTCCAGCCCTGGGGGACTACGAGCAGTACTTC
j_gene: TRBJ2-4; d_gene: TRBD1; v_gene: TRBV5-6; abundance: .; CDR3aa: CASSWSDREWGKNIQYF; CDR3nt: TGTGCCAGCAGCTGGAGCGACAGGGAGTGGGGCAAAAACATTCAGTACTTC
j_gene: TRBJ2-3; d_gene: TRBD2; v_gene: TRBV7-9; abundance: .; CDR3aa: CASSLAAGGPDTQYF; CDR3nt: TGTGCCAGCAGCTTGGCCGCGGGGGGTCCAGATACGCAGTATTTT
j_gene: TRBJ2-7; d_gene: TRBD1; v_gene: TRBV27; abundance: .; CDR3aa: CASSEGQGKYEQYF; CDR3nt: TGTGCCAGCAGTGAAGGACAGGGGAAGTACGAGCAGTACTTC
j_gene: TRBJ1-6; d_gene: TRBD1; v_gene: TRBV7-8; abundance: .; CDR3aa: CASSLVDRERNSPLHF; CDR3nt: TGTGCCAGCAGCTTGGTGGACAGGGAGCGTAATTCACCCCTCCACTTT
j_gene: TRBJ2-7; d_gene: .; v_gene: TRBV29-1; abundance: .; CDR3aa: CSVEDPGDSEFYEQYF; CDR3nt: TGCAGCGTTGAAGATCCAGGCGACAGCGAATTTTACGAGCAGTACTTC
j_gene: TRBJ2-5; d_gene: TRBD2; v_gene: TRBV15; abundance: .; CDR3aa: CATSRVPAGGQETQYF; CDR3nt: TGTGCCACCAGCAGAGTTCCAGCGGGGGGACAAGAGACCCAGTACTTC
j_gene: TRBJ2-1; d_gene: TRBD2; v_gene: TRBV7-9; abundance: .; CDR3aa: CASSLVRAGVSEQFF; CDR3nt: TGTGCCAGCAGCTTAGTCCGAGCGGGAGTTAGTGAGCAGTTCTTC
j_gene: TRBJ1-4; d_gene: TRBD1; v_gene: TRBV4-3; abundance: once; CDR3aa: CASSQGGQGSEKLFF; CDR3nt: TGCGCCAGCAGCCAAGGGGGACAGGGAAGCGAAAAACTGTTTTTT
j_gene: TRBJ2-3; d_gene: .; v_gene: TRBV10-1; abundance: once; CDR3aa: CAREEGHQLTDTQYF; CDR3nt: TGCGCCAGGGAAGAGGGACATCAACTCACAGATACGCAGTATTTT
j_gene: TRBJ2-7; d_gene: .; v_gene: TRBV5-6; abundance: .; CDR3aa: CASSPGSDEQYF; CDR3nt: TGTGCCAGCAGCCCTGGGTCTGACGAGCAGTACTTC
j_gene: TRBJ1-3; d_gene: TRBD1; v_gene: TRBV7-3; abundance: .; CDR3aa: CASSLTSQGEANTIYF; CDR3nt: TGTGCCAGCAGCTTAACTTCACAGGGGGAGGCAAACACCATATATTTT
j_gene: TRBJ2-7; d_gene: .; v_gene: TRBV19; abundance: .; CDR3aa: CASSVRDQGPYEQYF; CDR3nt: TGTGCCAGTAGCGTCCGGGACCAAGGGCCCTACGAGCAGTACTTC
j_gene: TRBJ1-4; d_gene: .; v_gene: TRBV21-1; abundance: .; CDR3aa: CASSEPGQAIEKLFF; CDR3nt: TGTGCCAGCAGCGAGCCGGGACAGGCAATTGAAAAACTGTTTTTT
j_gene: TRBJ2-6; d_gene: .; v_gene: TRBV27; abundance: .; CDR3aa: CASSFGGIGANVLTF; CDR3nt: TGTGCCAGCAGTTTTGGGGGAATTGGGGCCAACGTCCTGACTTTC
j_gene: TRBJ2-7; d_gene: .; v_gene: TRBV5-4; abundance: .; CDR3aa: CASSSPGPSYEQYF; CDR3nt: TGTGCCAGCAGCTCTCCGGGCCCCTCCTACGAGCAGTACTTC
j_gene: TRBJ2-7; d_gene: TRBD2; v_gene: TRBV4-3; abundance: .; CDR3aa: CASSQGATAGGPYEQYF; CDR3nt: TGCGCCAGCAGCCAAGGGGCAACAGCGGGAGGTCCCTACGAGCAGTACTTC
j_gene: TRBJ2-3; d_gene: .; v_gene: TRBV5-6; abundance: .; CDR3aa: CASSSPRDTDTQYF; CDR3nt: TGTGCCAGCAGCTCCCCCAGAGACACAGATACGCAGTATTTT
j_gene: TRBJ1-1; d_gene: TRBD1; v_gene: TRBV28; abundance: once; CDR3aa: CASSGTEETGEAFF; CDR3nt: TGTGCCAGCAGTGGGACAGAGGAGACGGGGGAAGCTTTCTTT
j_gene: TRBJ1-1; d_gene: TRBD1; v_gene: TRBV5-1; abundance: .; CDR3aa: CASSLAPGQIVSNTEAFF; CDR3nt: TGCGCCAGCAGCTTGGCCCCGGGACAGATCGTTTCGAACACTGAAGCTTTCTTT
j_gene: TRBJ2-1; d_gene: .; v_gene: TRBV30; abundance: .; CDR3aa: CACTLNYNEQFF; CDR3nt: TGTGCCTGTACCCTCAATTACAATGAGCAGTTCTTC
j_gene: TRBJ2-3; d_gene: .; v_gene: TRBV27; abundance: .; CDR3aa: CASSLVTGSTDTQYF; CDR3nt: TGTGCCAGCAGTTTAGTCACGGGATCCACAGATACGCAGTATTTT
j_gene: TRBJ1-2; d_gene: TRBD1; v_gene: TRBV6-5; abundance: .; CDR3aa: CAIKTGEAYGYTF; CDR3nt: TGTGCCATCAAGACAGGGGAGGCCTATGGCTACACCTTC
j_gene: TRBJ1-4; d_gene: .; v_gene: TRBV15; abundance: .; CDR3aa: CATSDREVTANEKLFF; CDR3nt: TGTGCCACCAGCGACCGGGAAGTCACAGCAAATGAAAAACTGTTTTTT
j_gene: TRBJ2-6; d_gene: .; v_gene: TRBV10-3; abundance: .; CDR3aa: CATGESGANVLTF; CDR3nt: TGTGCCACCGGGGAGTCTGGGGCCAACGTCCTGACTTTC
j_gene: TRBJ1-2; d_gene: .; v_gene: TRBV15; abundance: once; CDR3aa: CATSLNEGVGYTF; CDR3nt: TGTGCCACCTCCCTAAATGAAGGGGTAGGCTACACCTTC
j_gene: TRBJ2-1; d_gene: .; v_gene: TRBV4-3; abundance: .; CDR3aa: CASSQDGGTYNEQFF; CDR3nt: TGCGCCAGCAGCCAAGATGGCGGGACCTACAATGAGCAGTTCTTC
j_gene: TRBJ1-5; d_gene: .; v_gene: TRBV30; abundance: .; CDR3aa: CAWSPRHSNQPQHF; CDR3nt: TGTGCCTGGAGTCCAAGGCATAGCAATCAGCCCCAGCATTTT
j_gene: TRBJ1-1; d_gene: .; v_gene: TRBV30; abundance: .; CDR3aa: CAWSILGREAFF; CDR3nt: TGTGCCTGGAGCATACTTGGACGTGAAGCTTTCTTT
j_gene: TRBJ1-2; d_gene: TRBD1; v_gene: TRBV5-4; abundance: .; CDR3aa: CASSLFIVGGYYGYTF; CDR3nt: TGTGCCAGCAGCTTATTCATAGTAGGGGGCTACTATGGCTACACCTTC
j_gene: TRBJ2-7; d_gene: TRBD1; v_gene: TRBV2; abundance: .; CDR3aa: CASSGVGQSSYEQYF; CDR3nt: TGTGCCAGCAGTGGGGTGGGACAGAGCAGCTACGAGCAGTACTTC
j_gene: TRBJ2-7; d_gene: .; v_gene: TRBV14; abundance: .; CDR3aa: CASSSAYEQYF; CDR3nt: TGTGCCAGCAGCAGTGCATACGAGCAGTACTTC
j_gene: TRBJ2-7; d_gene: TRBD1; v_gene: TRBV7-2; abundance: .; CDR3aa: CASSLSGTELTYEQYF; CDR3nt: TGTGCCAGCAGCTTATCCGGGACAGAACTAACCTACGAGCAGTACTTC
j_gene: TRBJ1-6; d_gene: TRBD1; v_gene: TRBV11-2; abundance: .; CDR3aa: CASSLDRGSPLHF; CDR3nt: TGTGCCAGCAGCTTAGACAGGGGGTCACCCCTCCACTTT
j_gene: TRBJ2-1; d_gene: TRBD2; v_gene: TRBV4-2; abundance: .; CDR3aa: CASSRDASGGEYNEQFF; CDR3nt: TGTGCCAGCAGCCGGGACGCTAGCGGGGGGGAGTACAATGAGCAGTTCTTC
j_gene: TRBJ2-5; d_gene: TRBD1; v_gene: TRBV7-3; abundance: .; CDR3aa: CASSLSPRTGQETQYF; CDR3nt: TGTGCCAGCAGCTTAAGCCCTAGGACAGGGCAAGAGACCCAGTACTTC
j_gene: TRBJ2-5; d_gene: .; v_gene: TRBV7-3; abundance: .; CDR3aa: CASSPARGTGETQYF; CDR3nt: TGTGCCAGCAGCCCGGCCCGGGGCACCGGAGAGACCCAGTACTTC
j_gene: TRBJ2-3; d_gene: .; v_gene: TRBV2; abundance: .; CDR3aa: CASSEVGGLTDTQYF; CDR3nt: TGTGCCAGCAGTGAAGTGGGGGGGCTCACAGATACGCAGTATTTT